This TCR beta chain originates from a study of CD8+ T cells in alopecia areata. This clone turned up a few times. This CDR3 contains 15 residues. Trimming left V 0 bases short and J 4 bases short, with 11 bases between. Germline V lookup: CDR1 SGHDT, CDR2 YYEEEE. The sequencing template was cDNA reverse transcribed from extracted RNA. TCRdb's copy holds only in-frame clones and misses some; the assay was immunoSEQ multiplex PCR. The sample shows about 180,000 clones, roughly 50% of them seen only once. The treatment denotes: oral pan-JAK inhibitor, 5-10 mg twice daily. V gene TRBV5-6 combines with J gene TRBJ1-5; the D gene is possibly TRBD1 (5 bases). The sample consisted of CD8+ T cells sorted from blood, taken at week 24, from a patient treated with tofacitinib. The clonotype was recovered from a human donor with alopecia areata. Here the CDR3 reads CASSLAGRGNQPQHF. CDR3 DNA: TGTGCCAGCAGCTTGGCGGGGCGAGGGAATCAGCCCCAGCATTTT.